This T cell receptor (beta chain) was observed in a study of blood T cell repertoires in COVID-19. Across the whole study: Sites in the United States, Italy and Spain provided acute and convalescent COVID-19 samples. T cells, B-cell-depleted T cells, or PBMCs provided the cDNA or gDNA that served as material.

Seattle researchers signed up patients amid active infection and tracked them longitudinally. Original processing notes: Amplification of reference gene primers provided the estimated nucleated cell counts. The data were produced by immunoSEQ multiplex PCR, yet TCRdb's version contains in-frame clones alone and is incomplete. D and trimming were read from the DNA, whereas the V and J calls and clone size are those reported in that table. The sample carries 300,000 to 350,000 clones, about 91% recorded once. CDR3 length: 14 amino acids. The trim removed 0 bases at V and 4 bases at J, leaving 1 base unmatched. The germline gives CDR1 MNHEY, CDR2 SVGAGI.

The sequence was collected from a man aged 25-45 years with COVID-19, enrolled during active disease. The sequencing sample was made of peripheral blood. The chain combines TRBV6-5 with TRBJ1-2, with 8 bases lining up with TRBD1. In nucleotides, the CDR3 is TGTGCCAGCAGTTACTCCGGACAGGGCTATGGCTACACCTTC. Amino acid sequence: CASSYSGQGYGYTF.